Each of the 29 T cell receptor beta chains below was sequenced from the same sample in a study of T cell repertoires in cytomegalovirus infection. TCRdb recomputed calls from the reads with MiXCR, one row per CDR3 protein. Here the sample spans approximately 550,000 distinct CDR3 sequences, 15% to 20% being singletons. Input material: CD8+ T cells from PBMCs. The receptors derive from a human donor in good health (CMV status not recorded). Some clones in this sample may be carry-over from other donors' samples.

This clonotype occurred a few times. The chain combines TRBV15 with TRBJ1-2; a weak D match, TRBD1 (6 bases). Trimming removed 3 bases from V and 0 bases from J, with 8 bases in between. The CDR3 has 14 residues. Looked up from germline, CDR1 is LNHNV and CDR2 is YYDKDF (reference sequence). CDR3 sequence (DNA): TGTGCCACCAGCAGGGACAGAGCTAACTATGGCTACACCTTC. Residues: CATSRDRANYGYTF.

This clonotype was seen repeatedly, ten times or more. The rearrangement uses TRBV6-2 or TRBV6-3 and TRBJ1-5; D not resolved. There are 13 residues in the CDR3. V lost 4 bases to trimming and J lost 9 bases, with 13 bases between them. Germline V gene sequence: CDR1 MNHEY, CDR2 SVGEGT. The CDR3 spells CASSSYNTGPQHF. In DNA form, the CDR3 reads TGTGCCAGCAGTTCTTATAACACTGGGCCCCAGCATTTT.

The rearrangement links TRBV24-1 to TRBJ2-7, with TRBD2 matching over 12 bases. Germline assignment: CDR1 KGHDR and CDR2 SFDVKD. The length of the CDR3 is 15 residues. V shed 9 bases and J 4 bases; nucleotides not matched to a gene: 9. CDR3 nucleotide sequence: TGTGCCACCCTCGACAGGACTAGCGGGGATTACGAGCAGTACTTC. Translated: CATLDRTSGDYEQYF.

This rearrangement joins TRBV29-1 to TRBJ1-2; unclear D gene. V was shortened by 6 bases and J by 6 bases, with 20 bases between the two germline ends. CDR1 and CDR2 (germline): SQVTM, ANQGSEA. The CDR3 is 14 amino acids. The CDR3 sequence is CSVGRQAHPDGYTF. The CDR3 DNA follows: TGCAGCGTCGGAAGGCAGGCCCACCCTGATGGCTACACCTTC.

This clonotype showed up many times. The V and J genes are TRBV7-2 and TRBJ2-1, with D possibly being TRBD1 (5 bases). Trimming cost V 5 bases and J 8 bases, with 10 bases left between them. CDR3 length equals 12 residues. Germline V lookup: CDR1 SGHTA, CDR2 FQGNSA. CDR3 coding DNA: TGTGCCAGCAGCCCCCTCAGGGATGAGCAGTTCTTC. It specifies CASSPLRDEQFF.

This clonotype was picked up a small number of times. J is TRBJ1-5 and V is TRBV27; 7 positions agree with TRBD1. V lost 5 bases and J lost 5; bases outside the gene matches: 6. Looked up from germline, CDR1 is MNHEY and CDR2 is SMNVEV (reference sequence). The CDR3 is made up of 14 amino acids. CDR3 sequence reads: CASSVTGEYQPQHF. CDR3 DNA sequence: TGTGCCAGCAGTGTAACAGGGGAATATCAGCCCCAGCATTTT.

The rearrangement uses TRBV7-9 and TRBJ2-1; no firm D call. Germline V gene sequence: CDR1 SEHNR, CDR2 FQNEAQ (reference sequence). The V gene lost 6 bases and the J gene lost 2 bases, with 11 bases spanning the gap. The length of the CDR3 is 14 residues. The CDR3 sequence is CASSLGSAYNEQFF. The CDR3 nucleotides read TGTGCCAGCAGTCTCGGTTCGGCCTACAATGAGCAGTTCTTC.

There are a few counts of this clonotype. This sequence joins TRBV2 and TRBJ2-1, with D perhaps matching TRBD2 (5 bases). Germline lookup yields CDR1 SNHLY and CDR2 FYNNEI. Trimming took 4 bases from V and 2 from J, leaving 15 bases between them. CDR3 length equals 16 residues. CDR3 nucleotide sequence: TGTGCCAGCAGTGTTGCTAGCAGCACGACCTACAATGAGCAGTTCTTC. It yields the protein CASSVASSTTYNEQFF.

This clonotype was seen a few times. The chain has TRBV5-1 and TRBJ2-7, with D hard to call. Trimming left V 4 bases short and J 6 bases short, with 17 bases between. The CDR3 runs 14 residues. Per the germline V gene, CDR1 is SGHRS and CDR2 is YFSETQ. The CDR3: CASSLSSGGVEQYF. The CDR3, as DNA: TGCGCCAGCAGCCTCTCCTCAGGTGGGGTCGAGCAGTACTTC. Supplemented by reference TRBV5-1 and TRBJ2-7, the full variable domain reads KAGVTQTPRYLIKTRGQQVTLSCSPISGHRSVSWYQQTPGQGLQFLFEYFSETQRNKGNFPGRFSGRQFSNSRSEMNVSTLELGDSALYLCASSLSSGGVEQYFGPGTRLTVT.

At least ten counts were recorded for this clonotype. The chain links TRBV6-1 to TRBJ1-2; the D is unclear. CDR1 and CDR2 from the germline V gene are MNHNS and SASEGT. This CDR3 region has 14 residues. The V gene lost 2 bases and the J gene lost 4 bases, with 11 bases spanning the gap. The chain's CDR3 is CASSESGEVYGYTF. CDR3 in DNA: TGTGCCAGCAGTGAATCTGGGGAAGTCTATGGCTACACCTTC.

This chain joins TRBV28 and TRBJ1-5; D is uncertain. Germline V CDR1 and CDR2: MDHEN, SYDVKM. V was shortened by 6 bases and J by 5 bases, with 14 bases between the two germline ends. There are 14 residues in the CDR3. The CDR3 reads CASRLRTAYQPQHF. Written as DNA, the CDR3 is TGTGCCAGCAGATTAAGGACGGCCTATCAGCCCCAGCATTTT.

At least ten counts were recorded for this clonotype. The chain recombines TRBV19 with TRBJ1-1, with TRBD1 matching 9 bases. V dropped 10 bases and J dropped 4; count of bases not matched to a gene: 4. Germline CDR1 is LNHDA and CDR2 is SQIVND (reference sequence). The CDR3 loop spans 12 amino acids. The CDR3 region has the DNA TGTGCCATTCGACAGGGGGGCACTGAAGCTTTCTTT. It codes for CAIRQGGTEAFF.

This clonotype has ten or more counts. The rearrangement links TRBV7-8 to TRBJ2-3, with TRBD1 identical over 9 bases. The CDR3 consists of 15 residues. Losses at the gene ends were 1 base for V and 7 bases for J; bases not matched to a gene: 6. Germline V lookup: CDR1 SGHVS, CDR2 FQNEAQ. Here the CDR3 reads CASSLDRGPAYTQYF. The DNA of the CDR3 is TGTGCCAGCAGCTTAGACAGGGGGCCCGCCTATACGCAGTATTTT.

This clonotype was seen repeatedly, ten times or more. V usage is TRBV7-8 and J usage is TRBJ2-1; D remains ambiguous. Germline V gene data show CDR1 as SGHVS and CDR2 as FQNEAQ. Trimming left V 5 bases short and J 10 bases short, with 24 bases between. This CDR3 is built from 16 residues. CDR3 sequence (DNA): TGTGCCAGCAGCCGGCACACGGAAGGGCCGTTTGTCGAGCAGTTCTTC. This encodes CASSRHTEGPFVEQFF. Based on the CDR3 plus reference TRBV7-8 and TRBJ2-1, the full variable domain is GAGVSQSPRYKVAKRGQDVALRCDPISGHVSLFWYQQALGQGPEFLTYFQNEAQLDKSGLPSDRFFAERPEGSVSTLKIQRTQQEDSAVYLCASSRHTEGPFVEQFFGPGTRLTVL.

This clonotype was observed at least ten times. CDR3 sequence reads: CASSLDRADQETQYF. CDR3 DNA: TGTGCCAGCAGCTTAGATAGAGCGGACCAAGAGACCCAGTACTTC. The chain combines TRBV11-2 with TRBJ2-5, with a weak D call TRBD2 (5 bases). The CDR3 consists of 15 residues. Germline V gene data show CDR1 as SGHAT and CDR2 as FQNNGV. V lost 0 bases and J lost 0, with 8 bases in between.

This clonotype was observed at least ten times. The rearrangement joins TRBV7-8 to TRBJ1-5; D perhaps matches TRBD1 (6 bases). The CDR3 is made up of 17 amino acids. V shed 0 bases and J shed 5 bases, with 17 bases lying between them. Germline loops: CDR1 SGHVS, CDR2 FQNEAQ. This CDR3 is CASSLALNGQLDQPQHF. DNA of the CDR3: TGTGCCAGCAGCTTAGCGTTAAATGGACAGCTTGATCAGCCCCAGCATTTT.

This clonotype was seen ten or more times. J is TRBJ1-2 and V is TRBV7-2; the D is unclear. The CDR3 length is 16 residues. Germline values: CDR1 SGHTA, CDR2 FQGNSA. Trimming left V 4 bases short and J 3 bases short, with 18 bases between. The CDR3 bases are TGTGCCAGCAGCTCCCGGAAAAGGGCAGTAGACTATGGCTACACCTTC. It encodes CASSSRKRAVDYGYTF. Full variable domain (missing parts from reference TRBV7-2 and TRBJ1-2): GAGVSQSPSNKVTEKGKDVELRCDPISGHTALYWYRQSLGQGLEFLIYFQGNSAPDKSGLPSDRFSAERTGGSVSTLTIQRTQQEDSAVYLCASSSRKRAVDYGYTFGSGTRLTVV.

The chain carries TRBV4-2 and TRBJ1-2, with D unresolved. CDR3 length: 15 residues. From germline, CDR1 is LGHNA and CDR2 YNFKEQ. V was cut by 0 bases and J by 3 bases, with 11 bases left in between. The CDR3 reads CASSQDPLGYYGYTF. In DNA, the CDR3 is TGTGCCAGCAGCCAAGATCCCCTCGGCTACTATGGCTACACCTTC.

The V call is TRBV4-1, the J call TRBJ2-3, with a tentative D call TRBD1 (5 bases). The CDR3 has 17 amino acids. The germline CDR1 and CDR2 sequences are MGHRA and YSYEKL. The V and J ends lost 1 base and 7 bases respectively, with 21 bases between them. The CDR3 bases are TGCGCCAGCAGCCAAGGTGGGGCAGGAGCGAGAGGTCATACGCAGTATTTT. Protein: CASSQGGAGARGHTQYF.

The rearrangement links TRBV5-4 to TRBJ2-1, with D hard to call. Germline-derived CDR1 and CDR2 are SGHNT and YYREEE (reference sequence). The CDR3 runs 12 residues. V gave up 1 base and J gave up 7 bases, with 6 bases separating them. Here the CDR3 DNA reads TGTGCCAGCAGCTTGAACACGAATGAGCAGTTCTTC. As protein: CASSLNTNEQFF.

This clonotype came up many times. V gene TRBV5-5 combines with J gene TRBJ2-7; 9 nucleotides match TRBD1. The germline V gene encodes CDR1 SGHKS and CDR2 YYEKEE (reference sequence). V trimming: 4 bases; J trimming: 1 base; junction bases outside the gene matches: 6. There are 15 residues in the CDR3. The CDR3 reads CASSPDRGSSYEQYF. The CDR3 bases are TGTGCCAGCAGCCCCGACAGGGGGTCGTCCTACGAGCAGTACTTC.

The rearrangement links TRBV28 to TRBJ1-5; D gene unclear. Trimming stripped 6 bases from V and 1 base from J, with 13 bases between. Germline V gene data show CDR1 as MDHEN and CDR2 as SYDVKM. CDR3 size: 15 residues. The CDR3 sequence is CASRLAPTSNQPQHF. The CDR3 DNA reads TGTGCCAGCAGGTTGGCCCCGACAAGCAATCAGCCCCAGCATTTT.

In its sample, this clonotype was seen many times. The chain is built from TRBV7-9 and TRBJ2-2; D may be TRBD2 (6 bases). CDR3 size: 14 residues. From germline, CDR1 is SEHNR and CDR2 FQNEAQ (reference sequence). V was pared by 3 bases and J by 4 bases, with 9 bases between. The CDR3 is CASSLEGSTGELFF. The CDR3 DNA is TGTGCCAGCAGCTTGGAGGGTAGCACCGGGGAGCTGTTTTTT.

This clonotype was counted many times. The chain is built from TRBV6-1 and TRBJ1-2; D perhaps matches TRBD1 (5 bases). Looked up from germline, CDR1 is MNHNS and CDR2 is SASEGT. V was clipped by 2 bases and J by 6 bases, with 7 bases between them. The CDR3 totals 12 residues. CDR3 bases: TGTGCCAGCAGTGAACGGGGGGATGGCTACACCTTC. Its protein is CASSERGDGYTF.

This clonotype was counted between two and nine times. The genes are TRBV27 and TRBJ2-5; 9 bases match TRBD1. V lost 2 bases to trimming and J lost 2 bases; unmatched junction nucleotides: 9. This CDR3 contains 17 residues. The germline V gene has CDR1 MNHEY and CDR2 SMNVEV (reference sequence). CDR3 region: CASSLIGTGTVQETQYF. The CDR3 DNA follows: TGTGCCAGCAGTTTAATCGGGACAGGGACCGTGCAAGAGACCCAGTACTTC.

This clonotype showed up many times. This sequence joins TRBV7-9 and TRBJ2-1; tentative D call: TRBD2 (5 bases). V lost 5 bases, J lost 1 base, and 21 bases lay in between. CDR3 length: 18 amino acids. In germline, CDR1 is SEHNR, CDR2 FQNEAQ (reference sequence). Written as DNA, the CDR3 is TGTGCCAGCAGCAGCACTAGACCTAACGCGCCGTCCTACAATGAGCAGTTCTTC. Translation: CASSSTRPNAPSYNEQFF.

The chain joins TRBV20-1 to TRBJ2-7; 12 nucleotides align to TRBD1. The CDR3 is made up of 14 amino acids. Germline trimming cut 6 bases from V and 9 bases from J; bases unmatched to any gene: 12. Per germline, CDR1 DFQATT and CDR2 SNEGSKA (reference sequence). CDR3 sequence (DNA): TGCAGTGCACCGGGACAGGGGGCCCGTTTTGGGCAGTACTTC. Its translation: CSAPGQGARFGQYF.

A note on this clonotype: The junction shows a germline mismatch at one end, possibly a read error. The gene calls are TRBV27 and TRBJ2-7; 9 nucleotides agree with TRBD1. The V gene's germline CDR1 is MNHEY and CDR2 SMNVEV (reference sequence). This CDR3 is built from 17 residues. The CDR3 sequence: CARSFIAGTGPTYEQYF. For the CDR3, the DNA is TGTGCCAGAAGTTTTATCGCCGGGACAGGGCCAACCTACGAGCAGTACTTC.

In its sample, this clonotype was seen a few times. V gene TRBV4-2 combines with J gene TRBJ2-7; perhaps D is TRBD1 or TRBD2 (5 bases each). Germline CDR1 reads LGHNA; CDR2 reads YNFKEQ. This CDR3 spans 15 amino acids. Trimming shortened V by 3 bases and J by 3 bases, and 15 bases separated the two germline ends. The CDR3 here is CASSQPLGTLYEQYF. The DNA of the CDR3 is TGTGCCAGCAGCCAGCCTCTTGGGACGCTCTACGAGCAGTACTTC.